These T cell receptor beta chains were read from a single sample in a study of T cell responses to AZD1222 COVID-19 vaccine. The assay was immunoSEQ multiplex PCR, and TCRdb's table has in-frame clones only and misses some. The sample has about 150,000 clones, approximately 90% seen once. Sequencing used peripheral blood, obtained on day 0 of AZD1222 vaccination. The receptors derive from an adult in good health. Each CDR3 is given with its conserved first and last residue. D genes are given only for firm matches. Expanded clones are given a class, and other clones once, few, many or no size at all.

>TRBJ1-2|.|.|13|TRBV28
TGTGCCAGTGACACGCCTGGGGACTATGGCTACACCTTC
CASDTPGDYGYTF
>TRBJ2-7|.|TRBD2|15|TRBV27
TGTGCCAGCAGTCCGGGACTAGCGGGAGGTCACGAGCAGTACTTC
CASSPGLAGGHEQYF
>TRBJ1-2|.|TRBD1|15|TRBV24-1
TGTGCCACCAGTGACGCAGGGGGCCTCCCCAACGGCTACACCTTC
CATSDAGGLPNGYTF
>TRBJ1-1|.|.|14|TRBV7-2
TGTGCCAGCAGCTTAGCGGGGGGCGCGACTGAAGCTTTCTTT
CASSLAGGATEAFF
>TRBJ1-2|once|TRBD1|13|TRBV5-1
TGCGCCAGCAGCTTCGGACAGGCGTTGGGCTACACCTTC
CASSFGQALGYTF
>TRBJ1-1|.|TRBD1|14|TRBV27
TGTGCCAGCAGTTTCGGAGTTGGACAGGGAACAGCTTTCTTT
CASSFGVGQGTAFF
>TRBJ1-5|.|TRBD1|15|TRBV28
TGTGCCAGCAGACCCCCGGGACAGGGGAATCAGCCCCAGCATTTT
CASRPPGQGNQPQHF
>TRBJ1-1|once|.|14|TRBV19
TGTGCCAGAACAGCCGGGACTCCTAGCCTTGAAGCTTTCTTT
CARTAGTPSLEAFF
>TRBJ2-3|.|.|11|TRBV20-1
TGCAGTGTAAGGGCCTTGGAGTCGCAGTATTTT
CSVRALESQYF
>TRBJ2-1|.|TRBD1|14|TRBV10-3
TGTGCCATCAGTGGAGGACAGGGGTTAAGTGAGCAGTTCTTC
CAISGGQGLSEQFF
>TRBJ2-5|.|.|13|TRBV11-2
TGTGCCAGCAGCTTAGGTGTCCGGGAGACCCAGTACTTC
CASSLGVRETQYF
>TRBJ1-5|.|.|12|TRBV28
TGTGCCAGCAGTTTAAAAGGCGGGCCCCAGCATTTT
CASSLKGGPQHF
>TRBJ2-2|.|.|16|TRBV15
TGTGCCACCAGTCCGCTACAGGGAGTCGGCACCGGGGAGCTGTTTTTT
CATSPLQGVGTGELFF
>TRBJ1-4|.|.|16|TRBV11-2
TGTGCCAGCAGTCTTAGTTGGCGGGAATACAATGAAAAACTGTTTTTT
CASSLSWREYNEKLFF
>TRBJ2-2|.|.|16|TRBV7-9
TGTGCCAGCAGCTTAGCAGGACACCCCAACACCGGGGAGCTGTTTTTT
CASSLAGHPNTGELFF
>TRBJ1-1|.|.|14|TRBV6-5
TGTGCCAGCAGGGCAGAAGGGGTTCGGACTGAAGCTTTCTTT
CASRAEGVRTEAFF
>TRBJ2-3|.|.|13|TRBV7-8
TGTGCCAGCAGCCGCCAACTGGGAGATACGCAGTATTTT
CASSRQLGDTQYF
>TRBJ2-5|.|.|14|TRBV5-8
TGTGCCAGCAGCTTGGGCCCTTGGGACGTCGCCCAGTACTTC
CASSLGPWDVAQYF
>TRBJ1-1|.|.|14|TRBV5-4
TGTGCCAGCAGCTTGGGCAGCGGGGTTTCTGAAGCTTTCTTT
CASSLGSGVSEAFF
>TRBJ2-1|.|TRBD2|14|TRBV6-6
TGTGCCAGCTCCCAACTGGTAGCGGGAAATGAGCAGTTCTTC
CASSQLVAGNEQFF
>TRBJ2-1|.|.|13|TRBV5-6
TGTGCCAGCAGCTCAAGACAGGTCTCCGTGCAGTTCTTC
CASSSRQVSVQFF
>TRBJ2-2|.|.|14|TRBV28
TGTGCCAGCAGTTTATGGGTGGCCGCCGGGGAGCTGTTTTTT
CASSLWVAAGELFF
>TRBJ2-1|few|.|15|TRBV25-1
TGTGCCAGCAGTGGTTCAGGGACACCCTACAATGAGCAGTTCTTC
CASSGSGTPYNEQFF
>TRBJ2-1|.|.|14|TRBV7-2
TGTGCCAGCAGCTTGCAGGGTACGGACAATGAGCAGTTCTTC
CASSLQGTDNEQFF
>TRBJ2-4|.|.|17|TRBV18
TGTGCCAGCTCATCAACAGGGTTGGGCCTTTCCAAAAACATTCAGTACTTC
CASSSTGLGLSKNIQYF
>TRBJ2-1|.|TRBD1|17|TRBV19
TGTGCCAGTAGTCCTTCTCGACAGGGGGGGTTTTGGAATGAGCAGTTCTTC
CASSPSRQGGFWNEQFF
>TRBJ2-7|.|.|12|TRBV6-2/TRBV6-3
TGTGCCAGCAGTTACGCCGCCTACGAGCAGTACTTC
CASSYAAYEQYF
>TRBJ2-1|.|TRBD2|16|TRBV7-9
TGTGCCAGCAGCTTGACTAGCGGGGTACCTTACAATGAGCAGTTCTTC
CASSLTSGVPYNEQFF
>TRBJ2-1|.|TRBD2|17|TRBV7-6
TGTGCCAGCAGCTTAGGGGCGGGAGGGAGGTCCTACAATGAGCAGTTCTTC
CASSLGAGGRSYNEQFF
>TRBJ2-1|.|.|14|TRBV24-1
TGTGCCACCAGGGGAATAACGGGTGACAATGAGCAGTTCTTC
CATRGITGDNEQFF
>TRBJ2-3|.|TRBD1|15|TRBV7-9
TGTGCCAGCAGCTTAGACAGGGGTACCACAGATACGCAGTATTTT
CASSLDRGTTDTQYF
>TRBJ2-2|.|.|15|TRBV27
TGTGCCAGCAGTTTATTTAAGAGCTACACCGGGGAGCTGTTTTTT
CASSLFKSYTGELFF
>TRBJ1-3|.|.|13|TRBV6-5
TGTGCCAGCAGTCTGGGACCTGGAAACACCATATATTTT
CASSLGPGNTIYF
>TRBJ1-1|.|.|12|TRBV2
TGTGCCAGCAGGAGGGTGAACACTGAAGCTTTCTTT
CASRRVNTEAFF
>TRBJ1-2|.|.|11|TRBV7-9
TGTGCCAGCAGTCCTAGGGTTGGCTACACCTTC
CASSPRVGYTF
>TRBJ2-2|.|.|15|TRBV29-1
TGCAGCGTTGACACGGACACTGCGAACACCGGGGAGCTGTTTTTT
CSVDTDTANTGELFF
>TRBJ1-5|few|.|17|TRBV19
TGTGCCAGTAGTAGCCACGAGGTTAGCGGGAGCAATCAGCCCCAGCATTTT
CASSSHEVSGSNQPQHF
>TRBJ1-3|few|.|15|TRBV5-5
TGTGCCAGCAGCCTGAGGGAAAGCGCTGGAAACACCATATATTTT
CASSLRESAGNTIYF
>TRBJ2-6|few|.|13|TRBV2
TGTGCCAGCAGTGAGGTGGCGGGCAACGTCCTGACTTTC
CASSEVAGNVLTF
>TRBJ2-7|.|.|16|TRBV11-2
TGTGCCAGCAGCTTAGGGCAGGGGATGGGGTCCTACGAGCAGTACTTC
CASSLGQGMGSYEQYF
>TRBJ1-2|.|.|16|TRBV21-1
TGTGCCAGCAGGTACCGATGGAGGACAAGGGACGATGGCTACACCTTC
CASRYRWRTRDDGYTF
>TRBJ2-1|.|.|15|TRBV9
TGTGCCAGCAGCGTAGCAGGGTTGGCGAACAATGAGCAGTTCTTC
CASSVAGLANNEQFF
>TRBJ2-3|.|.|17|TRBV18
TGTGCCAGCTCACCCCCCCTGCTAGGGGGAGGCACAGATACGCAGTATTTT
CASSPPLLGGGTDTQYF
>TRBJ2-2|.|TRBD1|14|TRBV6-2/TRBV6-3
TGTGCCAGCAGTGTTGACAGGGCTACCGGGGAGCTGTTTTTT
CASSVDRATGELFF
>TRBJ2-5|.|TRBD2|14|TRBV29-1
TGCAGCGTTGCTAGCGGGAGCTCAACAGAGACCCAGTACTTC
CSVASGSSTETQYF
>TRBJ1-5|few|.|13|TRBV13
TGTGCCAGCAGCCAATTCAGCCAACAGCCCCAGCATTTT
CASSQFSQQPQHF
>TRBJ2-5|.|.|14|TRBV19
TGTGCCAGTAGTATAGGACCTTTTCAAGAGACCCAGTACTTC
CASSIGPFQETQYF
>TRBJ2-1|.|.|16|TRBV7-2
TGTGCCAGCAGCTTAGGCTCCATCAGCTCCTACAATGAGCAGTTCTTC
CASSLGSISSYNEQFF
>TRBJ2-5|.|TRBD1|16|TRBV24-1
TGTGCCACCAGTGACCTGGGACAGGGGAGCCAAGAGACCCAGTACTTC
CATSDLGQGSQETQYF
>TRBJ2-3|.|.|16|TRBV9
TGTGCCAGCAGCTCCCGAACTGGCTCCTACACAGATACGCAGTATTTT
CASSSRTGSYTDTQYF
>TRBJ2-2|once|TRBD1|15|TRBV10-3
TGTGCCATCAGTGGTGGGACAGCGAACACCGGGGAGCTGTTTTTT
CAISGGTANTGELFF
>TRBJ2-3|.|.|13|TRBV5-5
TGTGCCAGCAGCTTGTTAATGAGGGATACGCAGTATTTT
CASSLLMRDTQYF
>TRBJ1-2|.|TRBD1|15|TRBV7-9
TGTGCCAGCAGCTTCCCGGTTTTACAGGGGTATGGCTACACCTTC
CASSFPVLQGYGYTF
>TRBJ1-3|.|TRBD1|16|TRBV28
TGTGCCAGCACCGCAAGGGTCGACAGGGCTGGAAACACCATATATTTT
CASTARVDRAGNTIYF
>TRBJ1-1|.|.|14|TRBV2
TGTGCCAGCAGTGAAGACGGGGGGGACACTGAAGCTTTCTTT
CASSEDGGDTEAFF
>TRBJ1-4|few|.|14|TRBV27
TGTGCCAGCGGACCGTTAACAGGAGACGAAAAACTGTTTTTT
CASGPLTGDEKLFF
>TRBJ2-3|.|TRBD1|16|TRBV6-2/TRBV6-3
TGTGCCAGCAGCCGAGGACAGGGCTTAGGGACAGATACGCAGTATTTT
CASSRGQGLGTDTQYF